This T cell receptor (beta chain) was found in a study of blood T cell repertoires in COVID-19. Study details: Nucleic acid was either cDNA or gDNA, and it came from T cells, B-cell-depleted T cells, or PBMCs.

In the original workflow: Amplified reference gene primers provided the basis for estimating nucleated cell counts. TCRdb keeps only in-frame clones here, not all; method: immunoSEQ multiplex PCR. D and trimming were read from the DNA, whereas the V and J calls and clone size are those reported in that table. The repertoire has about 97,000 clones, about nine tenths of them found once; the top ten carry less than 2%. This clone was counted once. Germline V lookup: CDR1 SGHTA, CDR2 FQGNSA. After removal of 6 bases from V and 0 bases from J, the junction contained 9 bases not matched to a gene. CDR3 size: 16 residues.

The sequence was collected from a man aged 55 to 70 with acute or convalescent COVID-19. The chain uses TRBV7-2 and TRBJ2-5; 8 bases map to TRBD1. Sequenced material: peripheral blood. CDR3 residues: CASSRMTGAYQETQYF. CDR3 nucleotide sequence: TGTGCCAGCAGTCGAATGACAGGGGCGTACCAAGAGACCCAGTACTTC.